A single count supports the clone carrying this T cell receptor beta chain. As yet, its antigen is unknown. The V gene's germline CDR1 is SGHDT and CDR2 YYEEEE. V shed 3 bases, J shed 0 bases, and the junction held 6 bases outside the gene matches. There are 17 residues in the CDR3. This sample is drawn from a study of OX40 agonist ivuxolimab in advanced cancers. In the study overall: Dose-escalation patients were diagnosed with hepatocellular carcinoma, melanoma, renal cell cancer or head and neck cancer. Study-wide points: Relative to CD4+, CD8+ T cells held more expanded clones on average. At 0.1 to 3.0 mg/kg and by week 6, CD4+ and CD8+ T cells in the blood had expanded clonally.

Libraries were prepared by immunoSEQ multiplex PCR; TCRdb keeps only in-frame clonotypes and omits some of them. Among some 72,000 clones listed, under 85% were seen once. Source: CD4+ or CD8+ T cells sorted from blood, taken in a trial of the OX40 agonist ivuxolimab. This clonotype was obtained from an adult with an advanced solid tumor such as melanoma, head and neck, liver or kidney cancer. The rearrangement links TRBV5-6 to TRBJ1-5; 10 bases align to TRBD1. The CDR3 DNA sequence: TGTGCCAGCAGCTCTACCGGGACAGGGGATAGCAATCAGCCCCAGCATTTT. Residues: CASSSTGTGDSNQPQHF.